What follows are 13 T cell receptor beta chains derived from one specimen sequenced in a study of blood T cell repertoires in COVID-19. This table comes from immunoSEQ multiplex PCR, and its TCRdb copy is limited to in-frame clones, with some not included. The sample contains roughly 40,000 clones, around nine tenths of which appear only once. Material: peripheral blood. The receptors were sampled from a human donor in a cohort sampled during active COVID-19.

V gene TRBV3-1 (or the pseudogene TRBV3-2) combines with J gene TRBJ2-3, with 12 bases aligning to TRBD2. The CDR3 consists of 17 residues. Germline CDR1 reads LGHDT; CDR2 reads YNNKEL (reference sequence). J was trimmed by 5 bases and V by 4 bases; bases with no gene match: 10. As DNA, the CDR3 is TGTGCCAGCAGCCCAACTAGCGGGGGGCAGAGAATAGATACGCAGTATTTT. This translates into CASSPTSGGQRIDTQYF.

The chain recombines TRBV5-1 with TRBJ1-1; 10 bases fit TRBD1. CDR1 and CDR2 from the germline V gene are SGHRS and YFSETQ. This CDR3 region has 16 residues. V trimming: 3 bases; J trimming: 2 bases; junction bases outside the gene matches: 7. The CDR3 here is CASSWGDRGKNTEAFF. DNA for the CDR3: TGCGCCAGCAGCTGGGGGGACAGGGGCAAAAACACTGAAGCTTTCTTT.

The rearrangement links TRBV10-3 to TRBJ2-1; 8 nucleotides line up with TRBD2. Germline V gene data show CDR1 as ENHRY and CDR2 as SYGVKD. J lost 4 bases, V lost 8 bases, and 7 bases had no gene match. The CDR3 spans 14 residues. The CDR3 spells CAIEAGEGYNEQFF. The CDR3 coding sequence is TGTGCCATCGAAGCGGGAGAGGGGTACAATGAGCAGTTCTTC.

The chain links TRBV24-1 to TRBJ1-4, with D unresolved. The V and J ends lost 4 bases and 8 bases respectively, with 16 bases between them. Per germline, CDR1 KGHDR and CDR2 SFDVKD. The CDR3 consists of 15 residues. The CDR3 coding sequence is TGTGCCACCAGTGAAGGACGGGGTCGAGGGGAAAAACTGTTTTTT. This encodes CATSEGRGRGEKLFF.

This clone was observed a single time. The chain recombines TRBV7-2 with TRBJ2-7, with TRBD2 matching over 7 bases. After removal of 1 base from V and 3 bases from J, the junction contained 6 bases not matched to a gene. CDR3 length: 15 residues. The germline gives CDR1 SGHTA, CDR2 FQGNSA. The CDR3 coding sequence is TGTGCCAGCAGCTTAGGGGGGGGTGCTGTCTACGAGCAGTACTTC. Its protein product is CASSLGGGAVYEQYF.

The rearrangement joins TRBV10-3 to TRBJ2-3; tentatively, D is TRBD1 (6 bases). There are 17 residues in the CDR3. V was shortened by 2 bases and J by 0 bases, with 15 bases between the two germline ends. The germline gives CDR1 ENHRY, CDR2 SYGVKD. The CDR3 is CAISEIPRGTSTDTQYF. Written as DNA, the CDR3 is TGTGCCATCAGTGAGATTCCCAGGGGAACTAGCACAGATACGCAGTATTTT.

The chain uses TRBV29-1 and TRBJ2-3; 11 bases fit TRBD2. The V and J ends lost 8 bases and 3 bases, in that order; junction bases with no gene match: 13. Germline lookup yields CDR1 SQVTM and CDR2 ANQGSEA. The CDR3 is 16 residues long. This CDR3 reads CSPWVTSGSQTDTQYF. In nucleotides, the CDR3 is TGCAGCCCTTGGGTAACTAGCGGGAGCCAAACAGATACGCAGTATTTT.

V gene TRBV7-9 combines with J gene TRBJ2-1, with 13 bases identical to TRBD2. The germline gives CDR1 SEHNR, CDR2 FQNEAQ (reference sequence). Unmatched junction bases numbered 5, after V lost 8 bases and J lost 1 base. The CDR3 has 16 amino acids. In DNA form, the CDR3 reads TGTGCCAGCGGACTAGCGGGAGTGAGATCCTACAATGAGCAGTTCTTC. Translation gives CASGLAGVRSYNEQFF.

Written as DNA, the CDR3 is TGTGCCAGCAGCAACGGACTAGCGGGAACAGATACGCAGTATTTT. Its translation is CASSNGLAGTDTQYF. The V call is TRBV11-3, the J call TRBJ2-3; 12 nucleotides align to TRBD2. CDR3 size: 15 residues. Trimming removed 5 bases from V and 3 bases from J; junction bases left unmatched: 3. Germline V gene data show CDR1 as SGHNT and CDR2 as YENEEA.

This clone was seen more than once but under ten times. DNA of the CDR3: TGCAGCGTTGCCCAAGTAGATCAGCCCCAGCATTTT. This encodes CSVAQVDQPQHF. This sequence joins TRBV29-1 and TRBJ1-5, with D hard to call. The CDR3 contains 12 residues. The V end lost 4 bases, the J end lost 5 bases, and 9 bases lay between the germline ends. CDR1 and CDR2 from the germline V gene are SQVTM and ANQGSEA.

Only a few counts were recorded for this clone. V and J are TRBV27 and TRBJ1-5, with D possibly being TRBD1 (5 bases). CDR1 is MNHEY, CDR2 SMNVEV, per germline (reference sequence). V was shortened by 6 bases and J by 2 bases, with 14 bases between the two germline ends. The CDR3 length is 15 residues. The DNA for the CDR3 is TGTGCCAGCAGGATCGCAGGGCAAGGCAATCAGCCCCAGCATTTT. As protein: CASRIAGQGNQPQHF.

The CDR3: CASSLTGEGDYEQYF. The CDR3 DNA follows: TGTGCCAGCAGCTTAACGGGGGAGGGAGACTACGAGCAGTACTTC. This chain links TRBV11-2 with TRBJ2-7; 7 bases line up with TRBD2. CDR1 and CDR2 from the germline V gene are SGHAT and FQNNGV. This CDR3 contains 15 residues. Trimming removed 2 bases from V and 3 bases from J; junction bases left unmatched: 7.

The rearrangement uses TRBV10-1 and TRBJ2-1; 8 nucleotides line up with TRBD1. CDR1 is WNHNN and CDR2 is SYGVQD in the germline V gene (reference sequence). This CDR3 comprises 13 residues. With V trimmed by 10 bases and J by 4 bases, 6 bases remained unmatched. The CDR3 DNA is TGCGCCACCTCGCAGGGGGCGTACAATGAGCAGTTCTTC. Its translation: CATSQGAYNEQFF.